The clone carrying this TCR beta chain was counted only a few times. Germline values: CDR1 MDHEN, CDR2 SYDVKM. With V trimmed by 9 bases and J by 1 base, 5 bases remained unmatched. The CDR3 consists of 13 residues. The entry originates in a study of OX40 agonist ivuxolimab in advanced cancers. Turning to the study itself: The dose-escalation cohort had hepatocellular carcinoma, melanoma, renal cell or head and neck cancer.

Assay: immunoSEQ multiplex PCR; the TCRdb copy retains only in-frame clones and omits some. The sample has roughly 70,000 clones; around 82% are singletons. The sequencing used CD4+ or CD8+ T cells sorted from blood, collected in a trial of the OX40 agonist ivuxolimab. The TCR sequence derives from an adult with an advanced solid tumor such as melanoma, head and neck, liver or kidney cancer. The chain links TRBV28 to TRBJ2-7; 8 positions agree with TRBD1. The CDR3 reads CASRGQASYEQYF. CDR3 DNA: TGTGCCAGTAGGGGACAGGCTTCCTACGAGCAGTACTTC.